A single sample gave rise to the 18 T cell receptor beta chains below, sequenced in a study of cytomegalovirus exposure and HLA in healthy donors. 13 Jbeta primers and 60 Vbeta primers were used for the PCR. Profiled with immunoSEQ multiplex PCR; TCRdb holds only in-frame clones, not every one. The table shows 120,000 to 150,000 clones, with over 75% occurring only once. Sequenced material: PBMCs. The receptors come from a woman aged 25 to 39 in good health and CMV-seronegative.

This chain links TRBV10-2 with TRBJ2-7, with a weak D call TRBD1 (6 bases). Germline V CDR1 and CDR2: WSHSY, SAAADI. Trimming took off 2 bases at V and 2 bases at J, with 16 bases between the two ends. The CDR3 sequence is 16 residues long. CDR3 sequence: CASSEMGQGSPYEQYF. DNA for the CDR3: TGCGCCAGCAGTGAGATGGGGCAGGGGAGTCCCTACGAGCAGTACTTC.

This clone was seen only once. The chain joins TRBV4-2 to TRBJ1-5; D not certain. This CDR3 is 13 amino acids long. In germline, CDR1 is LGHNA, CDR2 YNFKEQ. The V and J ends lost 5 bases and 5 bases respectively, with 10 bases between them. In nucleotides, the CDR3 is TGTGCCAGCAGCTACGAGCTTGATCAGCCCCAGCATTTT. Translating gives CASSYELDQPQHF.

CDR3 in amino acids: CASSLGGLYGNTIYF. For the CDR3, the DNA is TGTGCCAGCAGCTTGGGCGGCCTTTATGGAAACACCATATATTTT. The chain recombines TRBV5-4 with TRBJ1-3, with unresolved D. V gave up 0 bases and J gave up 3 bases, with 10 bases separating them. The CDR3 is 15 residues long. Germline V gene data show CDR1 as SGHNT and CDR2 as YYREEE (reference sequence).

The chain carries TRBV7-9 and TRBJ2-7, with 8 bases identical to TRBD2. The CDR3 runs 17 residues. Germline V gene lookup returns CDR1 SEHNR and CDR2 FQNEAQ (reference sequence). Trimming at V came to 0 bases and at J to 1 base, leaving 8 bases not matched to a gene. In nucleotides, the CDR3 is TGTGCCAGCAGCTTAGCTTCAACTAGCGGACCGTCCTACGAGCAGTACTTC. It translates to CASSLASTSGPSYEQYF. Variable domain in full (rest from reference TRBV7-9 and TRBJ2-7): DTGVSQNPRHKITKRGQNVTFRCDPISEHNRLYWYRQTLGQGPEFLTYFQNEAQLEKSRLLSDRFSAERPKGSFSTLEIQRTEQGDSAMYLCASSLASTSGPSYEQYFGPGTRLTVT.

The chain uses TRBV2 and TRBJ1-4; weak D call: TRBD1 (5 bases). CDR3 length: 16 residues. V was shortened by 5 bases and J by 8 bases, with 21 bases between the two germline ends. Germline CDR1 and CDR2: SNHLY and FYNNEI. The CDR3 loop is CASSRGGTRTGEKLFF. The CDR3 nucleotides read TGTGCCAGCAGTCGTGGAGGGACTCGCACTGGGGAAAAACTGTTTTTT. Drawing the rest from reference TRBV2 and TRBJ1-4, the complete variable domain is EPEVTQTPSHQVTQMGQEVILRCVPISNHLYFYWYRQILGQKVEFLVSFYNNEISEKSEIFDDQFSVERPDGSNFTLKIRSTKLEDSAMYFCASSRGGTRTGEKLFFGSGTQLSVL.

The chain recombines TRBV5-1 with TRBJ1-4; 8 bases line up with TRBD1. The CDR3 is 16 residues long. V was pared by 4 bases and J by 3 bases, with 8 bases of the junction left unmatched. CDR1 is SGHRS, CDR2 YFSETQ, per germline. The DNA of the CDR3 is TGCGCCAGCAGCCCAGGACAGGGACAGGCTAATGAAAAACTGTTTTTT. It specifies CASSPGQGQANEKLFF. The complete variable domain, with remaining parts taken from reference TRBV5-1 and TRBJ1-4, reads KAGVTQTPRYLIKTRGQQVTLSCSPISGHRSVSWYQQTPGQGLQFLFEYFSETQRNKGNFPGRFSGRQFSNSRSEMNVSTLELGDSALYLCASSPGQGQANEKLFFGSGTQLSVL.

The V call is TRBV30, the J call TRBJ2-5, with D possibly TRBD1 on 6 matching bases. This CDR3 is built from 12 residues. Germline V gene data show CDR1 as GTSNPN and CDR2 as SVGIG (reference sequence). Trimming pared 8 bases from V and 1 base from J, leaving 11 bases between. CDR3 DNA: TGTGCCGGGGGACACCCCCAAGAGACCCAGTACTTC. As protein: CAGGHPQETQYF.

The CDR3 sequence is CASSFGGLAGARTDTQYF. The CDR3 DNA reads TGTGCCAGCAGCTTTGGGGGTCTAGCGGGGGCTCGCACAGATACGCAGTATTTT. This chain uses TRBV7-2 with TRBJ2-3, with TRBD2 identical over 10 bases. CDR1 SGHTA and CDR2 FQGNSA come from the germline V gene. The ends lost 3 bases at V and 1 base at J; junction bases unmatched: 10. The CDR3 consists of 18 residues.

The chain uses TRBV4-1 and TRBJ2-7; tentative D call: TRBD2 (5 bases). CDR1 and CDR2 from the germline V gene are MGHRA and YSYEKL. V shed 0 bases and J shed 3 bases, with 12 bases lying between them. The CDR3 consists of 15 residues. The CDR3 spells CASSQERVTLYEQYF. CDR3 DNA sequence: TGCGCCAGCAGCCAAGAGAGGGTGACCCTCTACGAGCAGTACTTC.

The rearrangement joins TRBV5-1 to TRBJ2-3, with D unresolved. From germline, CDR1 is SGHRS and CDR2 YFSETQ. This CDR3 has 13 amino acids. The V end was cut by 4 bases, the J end by 1 base, with 7 bases between. This CDR3 is CASSNLGTDTQYF. CDR3 DNA sequence: TGCGCCAGCAGCAACCTAGGCACAGATACGCAGTATTTT.

V usage is TRBV5-4 and J usage is TRBJ2-3, with TRBD1 matching over 9 bases. This CDR3 comprises 19 residues. V dropped 4 bases and J dropped 2; count of bases not matched to a gene: 17. Germline CDR1 reads SGHNT; CDR2 reads YYREEE (reference sequence). CDR3 sequence (DNA): TGTGCCAGCAGCCCGATCGACACAGGGGGCACGACTATCACAGATACGCAGTATTTT. This gives the protein CASSPIDTGGTTITDTQYF.

This chain joins TRBV6-5 and TRBJ1-2; D may be TRBD1 (5 bases). The CDR3 spans 16 residues. The V end was cut by 0 bases, the J end by 3 bases, with 14 bases between. Germline V CDR1 and CDR2: MNHEY, SVGAGI. The CDR3 loop is CASSYSMGEGYYGYTF. The DNA of the CDR3 is TGTGCCAGCAGTTACTCGATGGGGGAGGGCTACTATGGCTACACCTTC.

The V and J genes are TRBV5-4 and TRBJ1-2; TRBD1 aligns across 8 bases. Per the germline V gene, CDR1 is SGHNT and CDR2 is YYREEE (reference sequence). V shed 4 bases, J shed 12 bases, and the junction held 5 bases outside the gene matches. This CDR3 is 11 amino acids long. The CDR3, as DNA: TGTGCCAGCAGCCTGACAGGGGTGGACACCTTC. It translates to CASSLTGVDTF.

The V and J genes are TRBV5-1 and TRBJ2-7; 7 nucleotides line up with TRBD2. From germline, CDR1 is SGHRS and CDR2 YFSETQ. The CDR3 covers 16 residues. With V trimmed by 3 bases and J by 0 bases, 9 bases remained unmatched. The CDR3 sequence: CASSSGGGLNSYEQYF. CDR3 bases: TGCGCCAGCAGCTCCGGCGGGGGACTGAACTCCTACGAGCAGTACTTC.

The chain is built from TRBV5-1 and TRBJ2-6; the D gene is possibly TRBD1 (6 bases). Per the germline V gene, CDR1 is SGHRS and CDR2 is YFSETQ. The CDR3 length is 18 residues. V was pared by 4 bases and J by 0 bases, with 17 bases between. The CDR3 region has the DNA TGCGCCAGCAGCCTCGCTGGACAGACTTACTCTGGGGCCAACGTCCTGACTTTC. Protein: CASSLAGQTYSGANVLTF.

The chain recombines TRBV4-3 with TRBJ2-5, with 10 bases aligning to TRBD2. This CDR3 is 16 amino acids long. Germline V gene sequence: CDR1 LGHNA, CDR2 YSLEER. V was pared by 0 bases and J by 3 bases, with 4 bases of the junction left unmatched. For the CDR3, the DNA is TGCGCCAGCAGCCAAGATAACCTAGCGGGGGAAGAGACCCAGTACTTC. Its protein product is CASSQDNLAGEETQYF.

The V and J genes are TRBV5-4 and TRBJ1-6, with 7 bases fitting TRBD1. Germline CDR1 SGHNT, CDR2 YYREEE (reference sequence). Trimming cost V 0 bases and J 7 bases; bases outside gene matches: 4. The CDR3 spans 15 residues. This chain's CDR3 is CASSLGGTANSPLHF. In DNA form, the CDR3 reads TGTGCCAGCAGCTTGGGCGGGACAGCGAATTCACCCCTCCACTTT.

This sequence joins TRBV1 and TRBJ1-3; the table's D call, TRBD1, was not checked against the DNA. TRBV1 is recorded as a pseudogene. The CDR3 covers 17 residues. In DNA, the CDR3 is TGCACCAGCAGCCCCGGGGACAGTACTAACTCTGGAAACACCATATATTTT. As protein: CTSSPGDSTNSGNTIYF.